Listed below are T cell receptor beta chains from one sample, sequenced in a study of human T cells and chemical hapten exposure. TCRdb reanalysed the RACE reads using MiXCR and keeps one entry per CDR3 protein. Counted here are about 57,000 distinct CDR3 sequences, over 7.5% occurring once; the ten biggest clones make up less than 15%. The source material was whole blood, sampled in connection with sensitization to the hapten diphenylcyclopropenone (DPC). The receptors here all came from a woman between 40 and 55 years old with alopecia areata. Some clones in this sample may be carry-over from other donors' samples. The CDR3 runs from the conserved cysteine through the conserved F or W. D genes are given only for firm matches. Clone size is shown for a subset of rows, as once, few, many or a class of expanded clone.

size,D,J,V,CDR3,DNA
few,NA,TRBJ2-7,TRBV29-1,CSVANYEQYF,TGCAGCGTCGCCAACTACGAGCAGTACTTC
NA,NA,TRBJ1-1,TRBV7-9,CASSVQAGLNTEAFF,TGTGCCAGCAGCGTGCAAGCCGGCTTGAACACTGAAGCTTTCTTT
few,TRBD1,TRBJ2-7,TRBV6-2/TRBV6-3,CASRPQGRGYEQYF,TGTGCCAGCAGACCACAGGGGAGAGGGTACGAGCAGTACTTC
many,NA,TRBJ2-3,TRBV7-3,CASSLSGGDTQYF,TGTGCCAGCAGCTTAAGTGGCGGGGATACGCAGTATTTT
NA,NA,TRBJ2-1,TRBV6-1,CASSEALEQFF,TGTGCCAGCAGTGAAGCCCTTGAGCAGTTCTTC
NA,NA,TRBJ1-1,TRBV7-2,CASSLSQGATEAFF,TGTGCCAGCAGCTTGTCACAGGGTGCCACTGAAGCTTTCTTT
many,NA,TRBJ2-5,TRBV12-3/TRBV12-4,CASASFGQETQYF,TGTGCCAGCGCCTCGTTTGGACAAGAGACCCAGTACTTC
NA,NA,TRBJ2-5,TRBV15,CATSSEETQYF,TGTGCCACCAGCAGCGAAGAGACCCAGTACTTC
many,TRBD2,TRBJ2-3,TRBV12-3/TRBV12-4,CASSFKKWTSNTYADTQYF,TGTGCCAGCAGTTTCAAGAAGTGGACTAGCAACACATATGCAGATACGCAGTATTTT
many,NA,TRBJ2-3,TRBV30,CAWSVVLGSTDTQYF,TGTGCCTGGAGTGTAGTCTTGGGCAGCACAGATACGCAGTATTTT
few,NA,TRBJ2-7,TRBV28,CASSPGTVTSLLRYF,TGTGCCAGCAGTCCCGGGACGGTGACCTCGTTGTTGCGGTACTTC
many,TRBD2,TRBJ2-5,TRBV30,CAWMGGISPEKETQYF,TGTGCCTGGATGGGGGGGATTAGCCCCGAGAAAGAGACCCAGTACTTC
NA,NA,TRBJ1-1,TRBV6-5,CASSSSGRTEAFF,TGTGCCAGCAGCTCTTCAGGTCGGACTGAAGCTTTCTTT
many,NA,TRBJ1-1,TRBV12-3/TRBV12-4,CASSLSGRGWTEAFF,TGTGCCAGCAGTTTATCGGGCAGGGGTTGGACTGAAGCTTTCTTT
few,NA,TRBJ2-3,TRBV15,CATSRDYTDTQYF,TGTGCCACCAGCAGAGACTACACAGATACGCAGTATTTT
few,NA,TRBJ2-7,TRBV10-3,CATSDSTYEQYF,TGTGCCACTTCGGACTCTACCTACGAGCAGTACTTC
few,NA,TRBJ1-2,TRBV9,CASSVGKYGYTF,TGTGCCAGCAGCGTCGGAAAGTATGGCTACACCTTC
many,NA,TRBJ2-5,TRBV7-2,CASSFATTETQYF,TGTGCCAGCAGCTTCGCAACGACAGAGACCCAGTACTTC
NA,NA,TRBJ2-7,TRBV28,CASSPRPDPYEQYF,TGTGCCAGCAGTCCCCGCCCAGACCCCTACGAGCAGTACTTC
many,NA,TRBJ2-1,TRBV28,CASRSWTGTNEQFF,TGTGCCAGCAGATCTTGGACTGGAACTAATGAGCAGTTCTTC
few,NA,TRBJ1-1,TRBV7-2,CASSSWSYTEAFF,TGTGCCAGCAGCTCTTGGTCGTACACTGAAGCTTTCTTT
few,TRBD1,TRBJ2-4,TRBV11-3,CASSKRDSLAKNIQYF,TGTGCCAGCAGCAAGAGGGACAGTCTAGCCAAAAACATTCAGTACTTC
NA,NA,TRBJ2-7,TRBV3-1,CVSSGDRGGLSYEQYF,TGTGTCAGCAGCGGAGATCGTGGGGGGCTCTCCTACGAGCAGTACTTC
many,NA,TRBJ1-1,TRBV29-1,CSVDRGGNTEAFF,TGCAGCGTTGACAGGGGAGGGAACACTGAAGCTTTCTTT
few,NA,TRBJ1-4,TRBV9,CASSPGDTNEKLFF,TGTGCCAGCAGCCCAGGGGATACTAATGAAAAACTGTTTTTT
few,NA,TRBJ1-2,TRBV2,CASPGNYGYTF,TGTGCCAGCCCAGGAAACTATGGCTACACCTTC
few,NA,TRBJ1-4,TRBV7-8,CASSAGLGETTNEKLFF,TGTGCCAGCAGCGCAGGTTTGGGGGAGACAACTAATGAAAAACTGTTTTTT
NA,NA,TRBJ1-2,TRBV20-1,CSARDSTANYGYTF,TGCAGTGCTAGAGATTCAACAGCTAACTATGGCTACACCTTC
NA,NA,TRBJ2-3,TRBV9,CASRPLAVYSSTDTQYF,TGTGCCAGCAGGCCACTCGCGGTGTATTCTAGCACAGATACGCAGTATTTT
many,NA,TRBJ2-1,TRBV6-2/TRBV6-3,CASSYSASYNEQFF,TGTGCCAGCAGTTACTCCGCATCTTACAATGAGCAGTTCTTC
many,TRBD1,TRBJ1-1,TRBV27,CASAGTGAAFF,TGTGCCAGCGCCGGGACAGGGGCTGCTTTCTTT
NA,NA,TRBJ2-2,TRBV9,CASSPISGELFF,TGTGCCAGCAGCCCCATATCCGGGGAGCTGTTTTTT
NA,TRBD2,TRBJ2-3,TRBV5-1,CASSLGSRLAGSTDTQYF,TGCGCCAGCAGCTTAGGGTCCCGACTAGCGGGGAGCACAGATACGCAGTATTTT
NA,NA,TRBJ1-5,TRBV20-1,CSAPWGGLPSNQPQHF,TGCAGTGCTCCTTGGGGGGGCCTACCTAGTAATCAGCCCCAGCATTTT
many,NA,TRBJ1-5,TRBV18,CASSLTGGGNQPQHF,TGTGCCAGCTCACTTACAGGCGGCGGCAATCAGCCCCAGCATTTT
few,NA,TRBJ2-7,TRBV11-2,CASSQVTYEQYF,TGTGCCAGCAGCCAGGTGACTTACGAGCAGTACTTC
NA,TRBD2,TRBJ2-3,TRBV7-9,CASSPSGGADTDTQYF,TGTGCCAGCAGCCCTAGCGGGGGGGCCGACACAGATACGCAGTATTTT